The clone carrying this T cell receptor beta chain was seen more than once but under ten times. Its antigen is currently unknown. An end of the junction differs from the germline gene, which may be a read error. From germline, CDR1 is DFQATT and CDR2 SNEGSKA (reference sequence). This CDR3 is 16 amino acids long. This sample is drawn from a study of identical twins. Template switching, a step in the protocol, added a universal primer site, and cDNA carried unique molecular identifiers. One entry per CDR3 protein, called by TCRdb with MiXCR from the 5' RACE reads. The repertoire holds 400,000 to 550,000 distinct CDR3 sequences, with approximately 14% as singletons. Study findings and constraints: The authors drew conclusions from cross-sectional statistical analysis rather than following the same donors.

The sample was also linked to a second study, of yellow fever vaccine responses in identical twins.

This TCR derives from a woman between 18 and 29 years old in good health. The chain carries TRBV20-1 and TRBJ2-3; D may be TRBD2 (5 bases). Material: CD4+ T cells sorted from blood. CDR3 nucleotides: TGCTGTGCTAGAGACCTACTAGTTCGGGTCACAGATACGCAGTATTTT. Translation gives CCARDLLVRVTDTQYF.